The sequence of this T cell receptor (beta chain) was determined in a study of shared clonotypes between healthy human individuals. Study-level results: Sorted-subset samples were not fully sequenced, rarefaction indicated.

CD4+ cell separation produced CD45RA+ naive and CD45RA-negative memory subsets. Evenly divided among several immunoSEQ plates was the genomic DNA of each subset. Profiled with immunoSEQ multiplex PCR; TCRdb holds only in-frame clones, not every one. The repertoire holds 550,000 to 850,000 clones, with approximately 77% as singletons. The CDR3 spans 16 residues. Germline V gene data show CDR1 as KGHSH and CDR2 as LQKENI. Trimming pared 5 bases from V and 0 bases from J, leaving 14 bases between. This clone was seen only a few times. Antigen unknown. The source material was memory CD4+ T cells sorted from blood. Indicated subset: CD45RA-negative fraction. The chain joins TRBV18 to TRBJ1-3; no clear D. The clonotype was recovered from a woman aged 25 to 45 in good health. CDR3 sequence (DNA): TGTGCCAGCTCAGCCAGTCCGGGAAACTCTGGAAACACCATATATTTT. This translates into CASSASPGNSGNTIYF. The full variable domain, with the rest looked up from reference TRBV18 and TRBJ1-3, is NAGVMQNPRHLVRRRGQEARLRCSPMKGHSHVYWYRQLPEEGLKFMVYLQKENIIDESGMPKERFSAEFPKEGPSILRIQQVVRGDSAAYFCASSASPGNSGNTIYFGEGSWLTVV.